This TCR beta chain emerged from a study of blood T cell repertoires in COVID-19. Across the whole study: Acute and convalescent COVID-19 samples came from the United States, Italy and Spain. Sources were T cells, B-cell-depleted T cells, or PBMCs; the material itself was cDNA or gDNA.

J was trimmed by 6 bases and V by 3 bases; bases with no gene match: 11. In germline, CDR1 is LNHDA, CDR2 SQIVND (reference sequence). There are 16 residues in the CDR3. Using immunoSEQ multiplex PCR, the repertoire was profiled, and TCRdb retains in-frame clones only, with some absent. The sample has around 240,000 clones, roughly 85% seen once. This clone was detected only once. V gene TRBV19 combines with J gene TRBJ1-5, with TRBD1 matching over 7 bases. Material: PBMCs or T cells enriched from blood (not recorded which). This TCR was recovered from a woman in her 50s who had recovered from COVID-19. CDR3 in amino acids: CASSMIQGVNGQPQHF. The CDR3 DNA sequence: TGTGCCAGTAGTATGATCCAGGGGGTGAATGGTCAGCCCCAGCATTTT.